These 16 T cell receptor beta chains were all obtained from the same sample, sequenced in a study of OX40 agonist ivuxolimab in advanced cancers. Library preparation was by the immunoSEQ multiplex PCR assay. Here the immuneACCESS table is served through TCRdb, limited to in-frame sequences with V and J called. Missing clones are a known gap in these copies; in checked studies unresolved V genes cover under half, and the rest lacks a known reason. The sample profile shows roughly 41,000 clones; more than 75% of them were found once. More than 10% of the sample is held by the ten biggest clonotypes. Sample: CD4+ or CD8+ T cells sorted from blood, taken in a trial of the OX40 agonist ivuxolimab. These receptors originate from an adult with an advanced solid tumor such as melanoma, head and neck, liver or kidney cancer.

The gene calls are TRBV28 and TRBJ2-3; D perhaps matches TRBD2 (6 bases). Trimming left V 7 bases short and J 4 bases short, with 21 bases between. The CDR3 sequence is 16 residues long. Germline assignment: CDR1 MDHEN and CDR2 SYDVKM. The DNA for the CDR3 is TGTGCCAGCACCCCGTCAGTGGGGGACTCCCCAGATACGCAGTATTTT. This sequence encodes CASTPSVGDSPDTQYF.

As for this clone: This sample also contains other DNA sequences that code for the same CDR3. The V call is TRBV18, the J call TRBJ1-1; D not certain. In germline, CDR1 is KGHSH, CDR2 LQKENI. Deletions cut 3 bases from V and 4 bases from J, with 6 bases between. The CDR3 is made up of 12 amino acids. CDR3 nucleotide sequence: TGTGCCAGCTCACCTCCCCGCACTGAAGCTTTCTTT. It yields the protein CASSPPRTEAFF.

This chain connects TRBV6-4 to TRBJ2-6; the D is unclear. The CDR3 sequence is 16 residues long. Trimming pared 0 bases from V and 0 bases from J, leaving 6 bases between. Per the germline V gene, CDR1 is MRHNA and CDR2 is SNTAGT. The CDR3 loop is CASSDSSTSGANVLTF. The CDR3 DNA reads as TGTGCCAGCAGTGACTCAAGTACCTCTGGGGCCAACGTCCTGACTTTC.

The sample holds a few counts of this clone. J is TRBJ1-2 and V is TRBV25-1, with D uncertain. The germline CDR1 and CDR2 sequences are MGHDK and SYGVNS. Trimming took off 3 bases at V and 6 bases at J, with 5 bases between the two ends. CDR3 size: 11 residues. CDR3 sequence (DNA): TGTGCCAGCAGTGATACCCATGGCTACACCTTC. Translation gives CASSDTHGYTF.

The rearrangement joins TRBV14 to TRBJ2-6, with a tentative D call TRBD1 (6 bases). V lost 3 bases and J lost 0, with 12 bases in between. From germline, CDR1 is SGHDN and CDR2 FVKESK. The CDR3 consists of 17 residues. The CDR3 DNA follows: TGTGCCAGCAGCCACGGACAGCATTACTCTGGGGCCAACGTCCTGACTTTC. This encodes CASSHGQHYSGANVLTF. The variable domain in full, completed from reference TRBV14 and TRBJ2-6, reads EAGVTQFPSHSVIEKGQTVTLRCDPISGHDNLYWYRRVMGKEIKFLLHFVKESKQDESGMPNNRFLAERTGGTYSTLKVQPAELEDSGVYFCASSHGQHYSGANVLTFGAGSRLTVL.

This rearrangement joins TRBV4-3 to TRBJ2-2; the match to TRBD1 covers 10 bases. With V trimmed by 3 bases and J by 1 base, 5 bases remained unmatched. The CDR3 runs 17 residues. Germline V gene lookup returns CDR1 LGHNA and CDR2 YSLEER. The CDR3 DNA is TGCGCCAGCAGCCACCCGACAGGGGGCGGGAACACCGGGGAGCTGTTTTTT. Protein sequence: CASSHPTGGGNTGELFF.

The CDR3 here is CASSYSRQGWETQYF. The CDR3 bases are TGTGCCAGCAGTTACTCGAGGCAGGGGTGGGAGACCCAGTACTTC. This sequence joins TRBV6-6 and TRBJ2-5; D is possibly TRBD1 (6 bases). V was shortened by 0 bases and J by 5 bases, with 13 bases between the two germline ends. CDR3 length: 15 residues. Germline loops: CDR1 MNHNY, CDR2 SVGAGI (reference sequence).

The chain recombines TRBV6-1 with TRBJ1-5, with unresolved D. V was pared by 2 bases and J by 2 bases, with 13 bases between. Germline CDR1 MNHNS, CDR2 SASEGT. The CDR3 has 16 amino acids. The CDR3 bases are TGTGCCAGCAGTGAATATACATTTGGGGGCAATCAGCCCCAGCATTTT. Translated: CASSEYTFGGNQPQHF.

The genes are TRBV7-9 and TRBJ2-7; 8 positions agree with TRBD1. J gave up 7 bases and V 8 bases, and 10 bases lay outside the gene matches. The CDR3 consists of 13 residues. Per germline, CDR1 SEHNR and CDR2 FQNEAQ (reference sequence). CDR3: CASRQGTRWEQYF. The CDR3 region has the DNA TGTGCCAGCCGACAGGGGACCCGATGGGAGCAGTACTTC.

A remark on this clone: The junction differs from germline at one of its ends, possibly a read error. V usage is TRBV27 and J usage is TRBJ1-5; 9 bases are a match to TRBD1. The CDR3 loop spans 19 amino acids. Germline V gives CDR1 MNHEY, CDR2 SMNVEV (reference sequence). CDR3 DNA sequence: TGTGCCAGCAGCGAATCCCCCCTGTTAGGGACAGGGTTGAATCGGCCCCAGCATTTT. Translated, it gives CASSESPLLGTGLNRPQHF.

V usage is TRBV13 and J usage is TRBJ2-7; 10 bases match TRBD1. The V gene's germline CDR1 is PRHDT and CDR2 FYEKMQ (reference sequence). Unmatched junction bases numbered 4, after V lost 5 bases and J lost 3 bases. The CDR3 consists of 14 residues. In DNA, the CDR3 is TGTGCCAGCAGCGGGCGGGACAGGGGCTACGAGCAGTACTTC. Translation: CASSGRDRGYEQYF.

This clone occurred once. The genes are TRBV4-1 and TRBJ2-5; the D is unclear. With 2 bases removed from V and 1 base from J, the gap between germline ends came to 2 bases. This CDR3 is 12 amino acids long. Germline V gene sequence: CDR1 MGHRA, CDR2 YSYEKL. Written as DNA, the CDR3 is TGCGCCAGCAGCCAATCCCAAGAGACCCAGTACTTC. Translation gives CASSQSQETQYF.

About this clone itself: Given the absence of the conserved phenylalanine or tryptophan at the CDR3 end, a read error is likely. Here the CDR3 reads CASSRGRVDSPLHL. The CDR3 nucleotides read TGTGCCAGCTCAAGGGGGAGAGTCGATTCACCCCTCCACCTT. The gene calls are TRBV6-5 and TRBJ1-6, with a possible D match to TRBD1 (6 bases). The germline gives CDR1 MNHEY, CDR2 SVGAGI. The CDR3 runs to 14 residues. Trimming took off 8 bases at V and 8 bases at J, with 16 bases between the two ends.

The chain recombines TRBV7-3 with TRBJ1-2; 10 bases fit TRBD1. V lost 3 bases to trimming and J lost 5 bases; unmatched junction nucleotides: 12. Germline loops: CDR1 SGHTA, CDR2 FQGTGA. This CDR3 region has 17 residues. For the CDR3, the DNA is TGTGCCAGCAGCTTCTCTCCCACTACGGGACAGGGGTATGGCTACACCTTC. This gives the protein CASSFSPTTGQGYGYTF.

The chain recombines TRBV14 with TRBJ2-6; 9 positions match TRBD1. This CDR3 contains 18 residues. Trimming at V came to 2 bases and at J to 4 bases, leaving 9 bases not matched to a gene. CDR1 SGHDN and CDR2 FVKESK come from the germline V gene. The CDR3 protein is CASSQIKGQGTGANVLTF. As DNA, the CDR3 is TGTGCCAGCAGCCAAATCAAGGGACAGGGTACCGGGGCCAACGTCCTGACTTTC.

The rearrangement uses TRBV7-3 and TRBJ2-2, with 8 bases that match TRBD1. Germline values: CDR1 SGHTA, CDR2 FQGTGA. The CDR3 contains 15 residues. The V segment lost 5 bases and the J segment 2 bases; nucleotides outside the gene matches: 4. This CDR3 reads CASSQQGVNTGELFF. In nucleotides, the CDR3 is TGTGCCAGCAGCCAACAGGGGGTTAACACCGGGGAGCTGTTTTTT.